A selection of T cell receptor beta chains follows, all from one sample in a study of blood T cell dynamics during melanoma immunotherapy. Only in-frame clones appear in the TCRdb table, and some are missing; sequencing was by immunoSEQ multiplex PCR. The repertoire holds over 900 clones, with roughly 73% as singletons. Sequences were derived from CD8+ T cells from blood, sampled from a patient treated with checkpoint blockade. Source of these receptors: a human donor with melanoma. Each CDR3 is given with its conserved first and last residue. Fields, in order: J gene, D gene, clone size, V gene, CDR3 protein, CDR3 DNA. D genes are given only for firm matches. Expanded clones get a size class; other rows say once, few or many, or leave the size out.

TRBJ2-7 | NA | few | TRBV28 | CASSPRSVPSYEQYF | TGTGCCAGCAGTCCTCGGTCCGTACCCTCCTACGAGCAGTACTTC
TRBJ2-1 | NA | NA | TRBV7-3 | CASSSGAYNEQFF | TGTGCCAGCAGCTCCGGGGCCTACAATGAGCAGTTCTTC
TRBJ2-3 | TRBD2 | NA | TRBV2 | CASDQAGGSDTQYF | TGTGCCAGCGATCAGGCGGGAGGGTCGGATACGCAGTATTTT
TRBJ2-7 | NA | NA | TRBV19 | CAVQSAYEQYF | TGTGCCGTGCAAAGCGCCTACGAGCAGTACTTC
TRBJ2-5 | TRBD2 | few | TRBV7-6 | CASSSTLTSGQETQYF | TGTGCCAGCAGCTCGACACTCACTAGCGGCCAAGAGACCCAGTACTTC
TRBJ1-2 | TRBD1 | NA | TRBV19 | CASSGTGRVYGYTF | TGTGCCAGTAGTGGGACAGGCAGGGTTTATGGCTACACCTTC
TRBJ2-7 | NA | NA | TRBV7-3 | CASSLSPSYEQYF | TGTGCCAGCAGCTTATCCCCTTCCTACGAGCAGTACTTC
TRBJ1-6 | NA | NA | TRBV19 | CASSQKQGGNSPLHF | TGTGCCAGTAGCCAGAAACAGGGCGGTAATTCACCCCTCCACTTT
TRBJ1-4 | TRBD1 | NA | TRBV6-1 | CASRIGGQDYEKLFF | TGTGCCAGCAGGATCGGGGGACAGGATTATGAAAAACTGTTTTTT
TRBJ2-6 | TRBD1 | NA | TRBV7-9 | CASSSGQGYVLTF | TGTGCCAGCAGCTCAGGACAGGGTTACGTCCTGACTTTC
TRBJ1-5 | TRBD1 | few | TRBV7-3 | CASSLSIGQGAFGNQPQHF | TGTGCCAGCAGCTTAAGTATCGGACAGGGGGCTTTCGGCAATCAGCCCCAGCATTTT
TRBJ2-7 | TRBD2 | once | TRBV7-9 | CASSDGASGYEQYF | TGTGCCAGCAGTGATGGAGCTAGCGGCTACGAGCAGTACTTC
TRBJ2-2 | NA | once | TRBV30 | CAWKGDTGELFF | TGTGCCTGGAAGGGGGATACCGGGGAGCTGTTTTTT
TRBJ1-4 | TRBD1 | NA | TRBV5-4 | CASSLGTGNEKLFF | TGCGCCAGCAGCCTAGGGACAGGGAATGAAAAACTGTTTTTT
TRBJ2-7 | TRBD2 | NA | TRBV6-5 | CASSPGLARYEQYF | TGTGCCAGCAGCCCCGGACTAGCTCGTTACGAGCAGTACTTC
TRBJ1-6 | NA | NA | TRBV27 | CASSTGTLNSPLHF | TGTGCCAGCAGTACGGGGACTCTTAATTCACCCCTCCACTTT